These T cell receptor beta chains were read from a single sample in a study of blood T cell repertoires in COVID-19. Here immunoSEQ multiplex PCR was the method, and the copy in TCRdb shows in-frame clones only, minus some. This sample has over 200,000 clones, with 70% to 90% found just once. The sample consisted of peripheral blood. These receptors were taken from a woman aged 50 to 65 with acute or convalescent COVID-19. CDR3s include the opening cysteine and the closing phenylalanine or tryptophan. The D gene is left open where the match is weak. Clone size is given for some rows only: seen once, a few or many times, or a class if the clone is expanded.

cdr3_aa: CASSSQGGYEQYF; cdr3_nt: TGTGCCAGCAGCTCACAGGGGGGATACGAGCAGTACTTC; clone_size: .; v_call: TRBV7-2; j_call: TRBJ2-7; d_call: TRBD1
cdr3_aa: CASSVQGTGQPQHF; cdr3_nt: TGTGCCAGCAGCGTCCAGGGAACAGGCCAGCCCCAGCATTTT; clone_size: .; v_call: TRBV9; j_call: TRBJ1-5; d_call: .
cdr3_aa: CAWSVQAGGYNEQFF; cdr3_nt: TGTGCCTGGAGTGTGCAAGCGGGAGGCTACAATGAGCAGTTCTTC; clone_size: .; v_call: TRBV30; j_call: TRBJ2-1; d_call: TRBD2
cdr3_aa: CASSQGQGYYNSPLHF; cdr3_nt: TGTGCCAGCAGCCAAGGACAGGGCTATTATAATTCACCCCTCCACTTT; clone_size: .; v_call: TRBV3-1/TRBV3-2; j_call: TRBJ1-6; d_call: TRBD1
cdr3_aa: CASGTSGRAGDEQFF; cdr3_nt: TGTGCCAGCGGGACTAGCGGGAGGGCCGGGGATGAGCAGTTCTTC; clone_size: .; v_call: TRBV2; j_call: TRBJ2-1; d_call: TRBD2
cdr3_aa: CAWSIRDRYTGELFF; cdr3_nt: TGTGCCTGGAGTATAAGGGACAGATACACCGGGGAGCTGTTTTTT; clone_size: .; v_call: TRBV30; j_call: TRBJ2-2; d_call: TRBD1
cdr3_aa: CASSQSGYEQYF; cdr3_nt: TGTGCCAGCAGCCAATCGGGTTACGAGCAGTACTTC; clone_size: .; v_call: TRBV3-1/TRBV3-2; j_call: TRBJ2-7; d_call: .
cdr3_aa: CASSGTRAGSYNEQFF; cdr3_nt: TGTGCCAGCAGTGGAACCCGTGCAGGGTCCTACAATGAGCAGTTCTTC; clone_size: once; v_call: TRBV6-6; j_call: TRBJ2-1; d_call: .
cdr3_aa: CASSLTGSYEQYF; cdr3_nt: TGCGCCAGCAGCTTGACAGGATCCTACGAGCAGTACTTC; clone_size: .; v_call: TRBV5-1; j_call: TRBJ2-7; d_call: .
cdr3_aa: CATSRPSGATYEQYF; cdr3_nt: TGTGCCACCAGCAGACCCAGTGGAGCAACCTACGAGCAGTACTTC; clone_size: .; v_call: TRBV15; j_call: TRBJ2-7; d_call: .
cdr3_aa: CASRATGLKQYF; cdr3_nt: TGTGCCAGCAGGGCGACAGGCTTGAAGCAGTACTTC; clone_size: once; v_call: TRBV28; j_call: TRBJ2-7; d_call: .
cdr3_aa: CASSFPLSGNTIYF; cdr3_nt: TGTGCCAGCAGCTTTCCGTTATCTGGAAACACCATATATTTT; clone_size: .; v_call: TRBV7-9; j_call: TRBJ1-3; d_call: .
cdr3_aa: CASSSPFGGSTGELFF; cdr3_nt: TGTGCCAGCAGCTCACCCTTCGGGGGGAGCACCGGGGAGCTGTTTTTT; clone_size: .; v_call: TRBV11-3; j_call: TRBJ2-2; d_call: TRBD2
cdr3_aa: CASSESRGADGYTF; cdr3_nt: TGTGCCAGCAGTGAATCACGGGGGGCCGACGGCTACACCTTC; clone_size: .; v_call: TRBV2; j_call: TRBJ1-2; d_call: .
cdr3_aa: CASSPPGGASSPLHF; cdr3_nt: TGTGCCAGCAGCCCACCCGGTGGGGCTAGTTCACCCCTCCACTTT; clone_size: .; v_call: TRBV9; j_call: TRBJ1-6; d_call: .
cdr3_aa: CASRHDSTGVDGYTF; cdr3_nt: TGTGCCAGCAGACACGACTCTACAGGGGTCGATGGCTACACCTTC; clone_size: .; v_call: TRBV6-5; j_call: TRBJ1-2; d_call: TRBD1
cdr3_aa: CASSSRTGNYGYTF; cdr3_nt: TGTGCCAGCAGTTCCCGGACAGGGAACTATGGCTACACCTTC; clone_size: .; v_call: TRBV28; j_call: TRBJ1-2; d_call: TRBD1
cdr3_aa: CATSDPTGSGSHEQFF; cdr3_nt: TGTGCCACCAGTGATCCCACAGGGAGTGGTTCACATGAGCAGTTCTTC; clone_size: .; v_call: TRBV24-1; j_call: TRBJ2-1; d_call: .
cdr3_aa: CASSSLGLAGGYNEQFF; cdr3_nt: TGTGCCAGCAGCTCCCTCGGGCTAGCGGGAGGGTACAATGAGCAGTTCTTC; clone_size: .; v_call: TRBV7-3; j_call: TRBJ2-1; d_call: TRBD2
cdr3_aa: CASSSGTGIPGELFF; cdr3_nt: TGTGCCAGCAGCTCGGGGACAGGGATCCCCGGGGAGCTGTTTTTT; clone_size: .; v_call: TRBV7-9; j_call: TRBJ2-2; d_call: TRBD1
cdr3_aa: CASMDSRRTYEQYF; cdr3_nt: TGTGCCAGCATGGATTCTCGGAGGACCTACGAGCAGTACTTC; clone_size: .; v_call: TRBV7-9; j_call: TRBJ2-7; d_call: .
cdr3_aa: CASSVGQTYEQYF; cdr3_nt: TGTGCCAGCAGCGTCGGACAGACCTACGAGCAGTACTTC; clone_size: few; v_call: TRBV9; j_call: TRBJ2-7; d_call: .
cdr3_aa: CASSLDGLAVAKNIQYF; cdr3_nt: TGTGCCAGCAGCTTAGACGGGCTAGCGGTAGCCAAAAACATTCAGTACTTC; clone_size: .; v_call: TRBV11-3; j_call: TRBJ2-4; d_call: TRBD2
cdr3_aa: CASSPVGVAPDEKLFF; cdr3_nt: TGTGCCAGCAGCCCAGTGGGCGTGGCCCCAGATGAAAAACTGTTTTTT; clone_size: .; v_call: TRBV7-2; j_call: TRBJ1-4; d_call: .
cdr3_aa: CASSPIAGGTFNEQFF; cdr3_nt: TGTGCCAGCAGCCCCATAGCGGGAGGGACCTTCAATGAGCAGTTCTTC; clone_size: .; v_call: TRBV9; j_call: TRBJ2-1; d_call: TRBD2
cdr3_aa: CASGRGQGLRNQPQHF; cdr3_nt: TGTGCCAGTGGTCGGGGACAGGGTCTGCGGAATCAGCCCCAGCATTTT; clone_size: .; v_call: TRBV19; j_call: TRBJ1-5; d_call: TRBD1
cdr3_aa: CASSLEGGLTYEQYF; cdr3_nt: TGTGCCAGCAGCTTAGAAGGGGGCCTCACCTACGAGCAGTACTTC; clone_size: .; v_call: TRBV7-2; j_call: TRBJ2-7; d_call: TRBD1
cdr3_aa: CASGGRSSYEQYF; cdr3_nt: TGTGCCAGCGGCGGCCGGAGCTCCTACGAGCAGTACTTC; clone_size: few; v_call: TRBV11-3; j_call: TRBJ2-7; d_call: .
cdr3_aa: CASSRDRGIEKLFF; cdr3_nt: TGTGCCAGTAGTAGGGACAGGGGAATTGAAAAACTGTTTTTT; clone_size: .; v_call: TRBV19; j_call: TRBJ1-4; d_call: TRBD1
cdr3_aa: CAWNLAGGPGDTQYF; cdr3_nt: TGTGCCTGGAATCTAGCGGGAGGGCCAGGAGATACGCAGTATTTT; clone_size: .; v_call: TRBV30; j_call: TRBJ2-3; d_call: TRBD2
cdr3_aa: CASSPTIGSGRAMEETQYF; cdr3_nt: TGTGCCAGCAGCCCCACTATCGGTAGCGGGAGGGCCATGGAGGAGACCCAGTACTTC; clone_size: .; v_call: TRBV3-1/TRBV3-2; j_call: TRBJ2-5; d_call: TRBD2
cdr3_aa: CASSLDTLLRGYTF; cdr3_nt: TGTGCCAGCAGCTTAGACACCCTTTTGCGGGGCTACACCTTC; clone_size: .; v_call: TRBV11-2; j_call: TRBJ1-2; d_call: .
cdr3_aa: CASSRTTGPAEYSPLHF; cdr3_nt: TGTGCCAGCAGTAGAACCACAGGGCCCGCCGAGTACTCACCCCTCCACTTT; clone_size: .; v_call: TRBV6-2/TRBV6-3; j_call: TRBJ1-6; d_call: .
cdr3_aa: CASSQDPGQGDQPQHF; cdr3_nt: TGTGCCAGCAGCCAAGATCCAGGACAGGGCGATCAGCCCCAGCATTTT; clone_size: few; v_call: TRBV4-2; j_call: TRBJ1-5; d_call: TRBD1
cdr3_aa: CASSLSLDSYNEQFF; cdr3_nt: TGTGCCAGCAGTCTCTCCCTCGACAGTTACAATGAGCAGTTCTTC; clone_size: once; v_call: TRBV27; j_call: TRBJ2-1; d_call: .
cdr3_aa: CASSPPTSGRSADTQYF; cdr3_nt: TGTGCCAGCTCACCCCCGACTAGCGGGAGGAGTGCAGATACGCAGTATTTT; clone_size: .; v_call: TRBV18; j_call: TRBJ2-3; d_call: TRBD2
cdr3_aa: CASSLEWLAASTDTQYF; cdr3_nt: TGTGCCAGCAGCTTAGAGTGGCTAGCAGCTAGCACAGATACGCAGTATTTT; clone_size: .; v_call: TRBV11-2; j_call: TRBJ2-3; d_call: .
cdr3_aa: CASSLGRGRDTGELFF; cdr3_nt: TGTGCCAGCAGCTTAGGGCGGGGACGAGACACCGGGGAGCTGTTTTTT; clone_size: .; v_call: TRBV11-3; j_call: TRBJ2-2; d_call: .
cdr3_aa: CASSGQLNTEAFF; cdr3_nt: TGTGCCAGCAGCGGACAGTTGAACACTGAAGCTTTCTTT; clone_size: .; v_call: TRBV7-9; j_call: TRBJ1-1; d_call: .
cdr3_aa: CASSAFSGGDTQYF; cdr3_nt: TGTGCCAGCAGCGCATTCTCGGGGGGAGATACGCAGTATTTT; clone_size: .; v_call: TRBV9; j_call: TRBJ2-3; d_call: TRBD2
cdr3_aa: CASSLVQSSGANVLTF; cdr3_nt: TGTGCCAGCAGCTTGGTGCAGTCCTCTGGGGCCAACGTCCTGACTTTC; clone_size: .; v_call: TRBV5-6; j_call: TRBJ2-6; d_call: .
cdr3_aa: CASSPVSQGGEKLFF; cdr3_nt: TGTGCCAGCAGTCCCGTAAGTCAGGGAGGTGAAAAACTGTTTTTT; clone_size: .; v_call: TRBV4-2; j_call: TRBJ1-4; d_call: .
cdr3_aa: CASSSPTGAFDNEQFF; cdr3_nt: TGTGCCAGCAGTTCTCCTACAGGGGCTTTTGACAATGAGCAGTTCTTC; clone_size: .; v_call: TRBV28; j_call: TRBJ2-1; d_call: TRBD1
cdr3_aa: CASSLNRAAGNTIYF; cdr3_nt: TGCGCCAGCAGCTTGAACAGGGCGGCAGGAAACACCATATATTTT; clone_size: .; v_call: TRBV5-1; j_call: TRBJ1-3; d_call: .
cdr3_aa: CASRRLAGVRPNTGELFF; cdr3_nt: TGTGCCAGCAGAAGACTAGCGGGGGTTCGCCCGAACACCGGGGAGCTGTTTTTT; clone_size: .; v_call: TRBV3-1/TRBV3-2; j_call: TRBJ2-2; d_call: TRBD2
cdr3_aa: CASSGGLAGNTQYF; cdr3_nt: TGCGCCAGCAGCGGGGGACTAGCGGGTAATACGCAGTATTTT; clone_size: .; v_call: TRBV5-1; j_call: TRBJ2-3; d_call: TRBD2
cdr3_aa: CASSLSGRETQYF; cdr3_nt: TGTGCCAGCAGCTTAAGCGGGAGAGAGACCCAGTACTTC; clone_size: .; v_call: TRBV7-6; j_call: TRBJ2-5; d_call: TRBD2
cdr3_aa: CASSFTGPNEKLFF; cdr3_nt: TGTGCCAGCAGTTTTACAGGGCCCAATGAAAAACTGTTTTTT; clone_size: .; v_call: TRBV28; j_call: TRBJ1-4; d_call: .
cdr3_aa: CASSLAALGQGGSEQYF; cdr3_nt: TGCGCCAGCAGCTTGGCGGCTTTGGGACAGGGGGGTAGCGAGCAGTACTTC; clone_size: .; v_call: TRBV5-1; j_call: TRBJ2-7; d_call: TRBD1
cdr3_aa: CASSPETVPYEQYF; cdr3_nt: TGTGCCAGCAGTCCGGAGACAGTCCCCTACGAGCAGTACTTC; clone_size: .; v_call: TRBV27; j_call: TRBJ2-7; d_call: .
cdr3_aa: CASSLMLGLTSTDTQYF; cdr3_nt: TGTGCCAGCAGTTTAATGTTGGGACTAACAAGCACAGATACGCAGTATTTT; clone_size: .; v_call: TRBV27; j_call: TRBJ2-3; d_call: TRBD2
cdr3_aa: CASSQDVEGLALHF; cdr3_nt: TGTGCCAGCAGCCAAGACGTGGAGGGTTTGGCCCTCCACTTT; clone_size: .; v_call: TRBV4-2; j_call: TRBJ1-6; d_call: .
cdr3_aa: CSVLGGTGYNEQFF; cdr3_nt: TGCAGCGTCCTGGGCGGGACAGGTTACAATGAGCAGTTCTTC; clone_size: .; v_call: TRBV29-1; j_call: TRBJ2-1; d_call: TRBD1
cdr3_aa: CASTPLGAQDTQYF; cdr3_nt: TGTGCCAGCACCCCCCTGGGGGCCCAGGATACGCAGTATTTT; clone_size: .; v_call: TRBV27; j_call: TRBJ2-3; d_call: .
cdr3_aa: CASSWTERETQYF; cdr3_nt: TGTGCCAGCAGCTGGACGGAGCGGGAGACCCAGTACTTC; clone_size: .; v_call: TRBV9; j_call: TRBJ2-5; d_call: .
cdr3_aa: CASRARTNEKLFF; cdr3_nt: TGTGCCAGCAGGGCCAGAACGAATGAAAAACTGTTTTTT; clone_size: .; v_call: TRBV6-5; j_call: TRBJ1-4; d_call: .
cdr3_aa: CASSPGTATYEQYF; cdr3_nt: TGTGCCAGCAGCCCGGGGACAGCTACCTACGAGCAGTACTTC; clone_size: many; v_call: TRBV3-1/TRBV3-2; j_call: TRBJ2-7; d_call: TRBD1
cdr3_aa: CASSRTGGNQPQHF; cdr3_nt: TGTGCCAGCTCACGGACTGGGGGCAATCAGCCCCAGCATTTT; clone_size: .; v_call: TRBV18; j_call: TRBJ1-5; d_call: .